Below are 9 T cell receptor beta chains sequenced from a single sample in a study of blood T cell repertoires in COVID-19. Clones were read by immunoSEQ multiplex PCR, and TCRdb kept only the in-frame ones, dropping some. The profile shows over 130,000 clones, just under 90% of them singletons. The material sequenced was peripheral blood. The origin of the receptors is a woman over 75 with acute or convalescent COVID-19.

The chain joins TRBV5-6 to TRBJ1-3; 8 bases align to TRBD1. Unmatched junction bases numbered 5, after V lost 3 bases and J lost 0 bases. Germline V gives CDR1 SGHDT, CDR2 YYEEEE. CDR3 length: 16 residues. The CDR3 is CASSSADRGSGNTIYF. CDR3 in DNA: TGTGCCAGCAGCTCTGCCGACAGGGGCTCTGGAAACACCATATATTTT.

On this clone itself: The sample contains more than one DNA sequence encoding this CDR3. The rearrangement links TRBV18 to TRBJ1-4; D might be TRBD1 (6 bases). Germline V gives CDR1 KGHSH, CDR2 LQKENI. Trimming pared 6 bases from V and 2 bases from J, leaving 10 bases between. The CDR3 is made up of 14 amino acids. The CDR3 loop is CASSPQGTNEKLFF. DNA for the CDR3: TGTGCCAGCTCCCCGCAGGGGACTAATGAAAAACTGTTTTTT.

This clone has a single count. The chain couples TRBV10-3 to TRBJ1-2; 7 bases fit TRBD1. The CDR3 covers 12 residues. Trimming at V came to 8 bases and at J to 7 bases, leaving 7 bases not matched to a gene. The germline gives CDR1 ENHRY, CDR2 SYGVKD. CDR3 protein: CAILTGIGGYTF. In DNA, the CDR3 is TGTGCCATCTTGACAGGGATTGGTGGCTACACCTTC.

This sequence joins TRBV7-9 and TRBJ2-2, with TRBD1 as a possible D gene (6 bases). The V end lost 2 bases, the J end lost 3 bases, and 10 bases lay between the germline ends. The germline V gene encodes CDR1 SEHNR and CDR2 FQNEAQ (reference sequence). CDR3 size: 15 residues. The CDR3 sequence is CASSLYRADTGELFF. CDR3 bases: TGTGCCAGCAGCTTATACAGGGCGGACACCGGGGAGCTGTTTTTT.

The rearrangement joins TRBV30 to TRBJ1-6; D might be TRBD1 (5 bases). The CDR3 runs to 14 residues. V lost 2 bases and J 5 bases, leaving 10 bases between the germline ends. Per germline, CDR1 GTSNPN and CDR2 SVGIG (reference sequence). DNA of the CDR3: TGTGCCTGGAGTCAGGGTTCGGATAATTCACCCCTCCACTTT. This sequence encodes CAWSQGSDNSPLHF.

This chain links TRBV6-5 with TRBJ2-1; D remains ambiguous. The CDR3 is 14 amino acids. CDR1 is MNHEY, CDR2 SVGAGI, per germline. Trimming removed 7 bases at V and 0 bases at J, with 10 bases between. The CDR3 region has the DNA TGTGCCAGCACCCCTCCCGGCTCCTACAATGAGCAGTTCTTC. As protein: CASTPPGSYNEQFF.

The chain couples TRBV19 to TRBJ1-5; no clear D gene. This CDR3 region has 15 residues. The V end lost 5 bases, the J end lost 6 bases, and 17 bases lay between the germline ends. CDR1 is LNHDA and CDR2 is SQIVND in the germline V gene (reference sequence). The CDR3 sequence: CASSPDTRSVQPQHF. CDR3 coding DNA: TGTGCCAGTAGTCCCGACACCCGGTCAGTTCAGCCCCAGCATTTT.

The chain employs TRBV10-3 and TRBJ1-1; D is possibly TRBD1 (5 bases). V was trimmed by 6 bases and J by 1 base, leaving 9 bases between them. The CDR3 is made up of 13 amino acids. CDR1 and CDR2 (germline): ENHRY, SYGVKD. For the CDR3, the DNA is TGTGCCATCAGGTCTCAGGGGAACACTGAAGCTTTCTTT. As protein: CAIRSQGNTEAFF.

This chain links TRBV5-1 with TRBJ2-3; the D gene is possibly TRBD1 (6 bases). Germline V gives CDR1 SGHRS, CDR2 YFSETQ. This CDR3 is 13 amino acids long. V was trimmed by 4 bases and J by 3 bases, leaving 9 bases between them. The CDR3 DNA reads as TGCGCCAGCAGCGAAACAGGGACAGATACGCAGTATTTT. It specifies CASSETGTDTQYF.